This TCR beta chain derives from a study of cytomegalovirus exposure and HLA in healthy donors. As regards this clone: Its cognate antigen is unknown.

Study-wide results and caveats: TCR beta sequences numbering more than 15,000 were associated with HLA alleles at 0.05 false discovery rate in a later analysis. In a later analysis, TCR beta V- and J-gene trimming was associated with a missense DCLRE1C variant. Per published accounts, TCR beta sequences correctly predicted the HLA-A and HLA-B alleles of most subjects.

The CDR3 has 17 residues. After removal of 0 bases from V and 4 bases from J, the junction contained 12 bases not matched to a gene. CDR1 SNHLY and CDR2 FYNNEI come from the germline V gene. With 60 Vbeta and 13 Jbeta primers, the PCR was carried out. The method was immunoSEQ multiplex PCR; TCRdb's version includes in-frame clones alone and lacks a portion of them. This table has 100,000 to 150,000 clones, roughly 80% appearing once. The receptor was derived from a man aged 25 to 45 in good health and CMV-seropositive. Sequenced input: PBMCs. The J gene is TRBJ2-7, the V gene TRBV2, with TRBD1 identical over 7 bases. In nucleotides, the CDR3 is TGTGCCAGCAGTGAAGCGCTAAGGGGGACAGCGGAATACGAGCAGTACTTC. It codes for CASSEALRGTAEYEQYF.